The clone carrying this T cell receptor (beta chain) was recorded many times. TCRdb re-analysed the reads in MiXCR, keeping a single row per CDR3 protein. The data hold 450,000 to 550,000 distinct CDR3 sequences, with about 15% observed a single time. This record comes from a study of T cell repertoires in cytomegalovirus infection. About the research overall: CMV infection plus the matching HLA type was flagged by public TCR beta signatures.

This CDR3 has 14 amino acids. Trimming took 5 bases from V and 11 from J, leaving 21 bases between them. Germline CDR1 reads MDHEN; CDR2 reads SYDVKM. The sample consisted of CD8+ T cells from PBMCs. The rearrangement joins TRBV28 to TRBJ1-1; D remains unclear. This receptor was identified in a human donor in good health (CMV status not recorded). Some clones in this sample may be carry-over from other donors' samples. CDR3 protein: CASSRPRAHREAFF. CDR3 DNA sequence: TGTGCCAGCAGTCGACCCCGAGCCCACCGGGAGGCTTTCTTT.